Reported below is one T cell receptor (beta chain). Its specificity is not known. PCR amplification relied on 60 Vbeta primers (plus 13 Jbeta primers). Profiling relied on immunoSEQ multiplex PCR, and the TCRdb table lists in-frame clones only, not all of them. The repertoire holds fewer than 150,000 clones, roughly 71% seen once, with about 8.6% in the top ten. With V trimmed by 5 bases and J by 8 bases, 9 bases remained unmatched. The CDR3 extends over 14 amino acids. CDR1 and CDR2 from the germline V gene are LNHDA and SQIVND (reference sequence). The sample comes from a study of cytomegalovirus exposure and HLA in healthy donors. Findings and limits, study-wide: Accurate prediction of most subjects' HLA-A and HLA-B alleles from TCR beta sequences was reported.

Sequenced sample: PBMCs. The chain has TRBV19 and TRBJ1-2; 9 positions agree with TRBD1. The TCR sequence derives from a young man in good health and CMV-seropositive. The CDR3 sequence is CASSPQGTGNGYTF. CDR3 nucleotide sequence: TGTGCCAGTAGTCCCCAAGGGACAGGGAACGGCTACACCTTC.